This TCR beta chain appears in the sequencing data of a study of T cells in women clearing cervical HPV infection. Whole-study findings and limits: CIN3+ cases had significantly higher TCR repertoire richness than controls, but evenness did not differ.

A note on this clone: Its target is not known. Read coverage stops 3 residues before the CDR3 terminus; the germline J gene supplies the remainder.

immunoSEQ multiplex PCR used an average of 1200 ng genomic DNA. The method was immunoSEQ multiplex PCR; TCRdb's version includes in-frame clones alone and lacks a portion of them. The sample's table shows approximately 41,000 clones. Germline CDR1 DFQATT, CDR2 SNEGSKA (reference sequence). Deletions cut 0 bases from V and 8 bases from J, with 17 bases between. This CDR3 is 15 amino acids long. The chain uses TRBV20-1 and TRBJ2-1; maybe TRBD1 (6 bases). This TCR was recovered from a woman between 18 and 70 years old with a cervical HPV16 infection that either progressed to CIN3+ or cleared (not recorded which). Material for sequencing was blood buffy coat. The DNA read from the CDR3 is TGCAGTGCTAGAGATATTAGGGGGACCGGGGATGAG. Residues: CSARDIRGTGDE. The full-length CDR3 reads as CSARDIRGTGDEQFF.